This is a list of T cell receptor beta chains from one sample in a study of cytomegalovirus exposure and HLA in healthy donors. Repertoires were generated with immunoSEQ multiplex PCR, while TCRdb's copy carries only in-frame clones and drops some. The sample carries approximately 280,000 clones, 65% to 90% recorded once. The sequencing sample was made of PBMCs. The receptors originated from a woman between 18 and 30 years old in good health and CMV-seronegative. Each CDR3 is given with its conserved first and last residue. Each record gives: J gene, D gene, clone size, V gene, CDR3 protein, CDR3 DNA. The D gene is left open where the match is weak. Only part of the rows carry a size: once, few, many, or a class if the clone is expanded.

TRBJ2-1 | TRBD2 | - | TRBV10-3 | CAALAGDANNEQFF | TGTGCCGCCCTAGCGGGAGATGCGAACAATGAGCAGTTCTTC
TRBJ1-2 | - | few | TRBV6-1 | CASSDTGYGYTF | TGTGCCAGCAGTGACACAGGCTATGGCTACACCTTC
TRBJ2-2 | TRBD1 | - | TRBV11-2 | CASSLQQGAGELFF | TGTGCCAGCAGCTTACAACAGGGGGCAGGGGAGCTGTTTTTT
TRBJ1-2 | - | - | TRBV5-8 | CASYIGPGKIYGYTF | TGTGCCAGCTACATCGGACCGGGGAAGATCTATGGCTACACCTTC
TRBJ2-7 | - | - | TRBV30 | CAWSGSTYEQYF | TGTGCCTGGAGTGGCAGTACCTACGAGCAGTACTTC
TRBJ1-6 | - | - | TRBV28 | CASGQISYNSPLHF | TGTGCCAGCGGGCAGATCTCCTATAATTCACCCCTCCACTTT
TRBJ2-3 | - | - | TRBV11-3 | CASRADLGGGTDTQYF | TGTGCCAGCAGGGCCGACCTGGGGGGAGGCACAGATACGCAGTATTTT
TRBJ2-5 | TRBD1 | - | TRBV14 | CASSQIYEGARETQYF | TGTGCCAGCAGCCAAATTTACGAGGGGGCACGAGAGACCCAGTACTTC
TRBJ2-7 | TRBD2 | - | TRBV30 | CAWSDSSGGYEQYF | TGTGCCTGGAGTGACAGTAGCGGGGGTTACGAGCAGTACTTC
TRBJ1-4 | - | - | TRBV28 | CASQTGDSSTNEKLFF | TGTGCCAGTCAGACGGGGGACTCGTCAACTAATGAAAAACTGTTTTTT
TRBJ2-3 | TRBD1 | few | TRBV30 | CAWNLFPGQALNTDTQYF | TGTGCCTGGAACCTGTTCCCAGGACAGGCCTTGAACACAGATACGCAGTATTTT
TRBJ2-7 | - | - | TRBV5-1 | CASSLLARTVRSYEQYF | TGCGCCAGCAGCTTATTGGCCAGGACAGTCCGCTCCTACGAGCAGTACTTC
TRBJ1-1 | - | - | TRBV5-1 | CASSLWGQGNTEAFF | TGCGCCAGCAGCTTGTGGGGGCAGGGGAACACTGAAGCTTTCTTT
TRBJ2-5 | - | - | TRBV4-1 | CASSPETGRVTQYF | TGCGCCAGCAGCCCCGAGACAGGAAGGGTGACCCAGTACTTC
TRBJ1-4 | - | - | TRBV4-1 | CASSHGTVEPNEKLFF | TGCGCCAGCAGTCACGGTACGGTTGAACCCAATGAAAAACTGTTTTTT
TRBJ1-3 | - | - | TRBV7-2 | CASSLGDPGAGNTIYF | TGTGCCAGCAGCTTAGGAGATCCAGGGGCAGGGAACACCATATATTTT
TRBJ2-7 | TRBD1 | few | TRBV7-9 | CASSSYGDRGEQYF | TGTGCCAGCAGCTCCTACGGGGACAGGGGCGAGCAGTACTTC
TRBJ2-1 | TRBD1 | once | TRBV19 | CASSPRTGQSSYNEQFF | TGTGCCAGTAGTCCACGGACAGGACAGAGCTCCTACAATGAGCAGTTCTTC
TRBJ1-6 | TRBD1 | - | TRBV28 | CASSLGTGWSPLHF | TGTGCCAGCAGTCTTGGGACAGGGTGGTCACCCCTCCACTTT
TRBJ1-2 | - | - | TRBV11-2 | CASSSLTRDGYTF | TGTGCCAGCAGCTCCCTAACCAGGGATGGCTACACCTTC
TRBJ2-7 | TRBD2 | - | TRBV5-6 | CASSLEGLAGESSYEQYF | TGTGCCAGCAGCTTGGAGGGACTAGCGGGAGAGTCGTCCTACGAGCAGTACTTC
TRBJ1-2 | - | - | TRBV4-3 | CASSQGDYGYTF | TGCGCCAGCAGCCAAGGAGACTATGGCTACACCTTC
TRBJ1-5 | TRBD1 | - | TRBV5-8 | CASSSGQGARNQPQHF | TGTGCCAGCAGTTCCGGACAGGGGGCGCGCAATCAGCCCCAGCATTTT
TRBJ2-1 | - | once | TRBV2 | CASSERWAGKDEQFF | TGTGCCAGCAGTGAAAGGTGGGCAGGGAAGGATGAGCAGTTCTTC
TRBJ2-3 | - | - | TRBV6-5 | CASSYSRDTQYF | TGTGCCAGCAGTTACTCTAGAGATACGCAGTATTTT
TRBJ1-1 | - | - | TRBV5-1 | CASSLNRAFGTEAFF | TGCGCCAGCAGCTTGAACAGGGCCTTCGGCACTGAAGCTTTCTTT
TRBJ1-2 | TRBD1 | - | TRBV5-1 | CASSSGQGEGGYTF | TGCGCCAGCAGCTCCGGACAGGGGGAAGGTGGCTACACCTTC
TRBJ2-7 | TRBD2 | - | TRBV4-2 | CASSQGTSGLSYEQYF | TGTGCCAGCAGCCAGGGGACTAGCGGGCTCTCCTACGAGCAGTACTTC
TRBJ2-5 | - | - | TRBV11-2 | CASSESRETQYF | TGTGCCAGCAGCGAATCCCGGGAGACCCAGTACTTC
TRBJ2-7 | - | - | TRBV30 | CAWSLDSYEQYF | TGTGCCTGGAGTTTGGACAGTTACGAGCAGTACTTC
TRBJ2-7 | TRBD2 | - | TRBV6-4 | CASSDYPSGTYEQYF | TGTGCCAGCAGTGACTACCCCAGCGGGACCTACGAGCAGTACTTC
TRBJ2-7 | - | - | TRBV27 | CASRVGGEGAYEQYF | TGTGCCAGCAGAGTCGGGGGAGAGGGGGCTTACGAGCAGTACTTC
TRBJ2-7 | TRBD2 | - | TRBV10-2 | CASSAETRDYPYEQYF | TGCGCCAGCAGTGCCGAAACCCGGGACTACCCCTACGAGCAGTACTTC
TRBJ2-7 | - | - | TRBV7-2 | CASSLETESYEQYF | TGTGCCAGCAGCTTGGAGACGGAATCCTACGAGCAGTACTTC
TRBJ2-1 | TRBD2 | - | TRBV30 | CAWSVHRTSGGYNEQFF | TGTGCCTGGAGTGTACATAGGACTAGCGGGGGTTACAATGAGCAGTTCTTC
TRBJ1-5 | - | - | TRBV28 | CASRRRGGNQPQHF | TGTGCCAGCCGAAGGAGAGGGGGAAATCAGCCCCAGCATTTT
TRBJ2-7 | TRBD2 | - | TRBV14 | CASSQFRLRLSGRSHEQYF | TGTGCCAGCAGCCAATTCCGGTTACGTCTTAGCGGGAGATCTCACGAGCAGTACTTC
TRBJ1-2 | TRBD1 | - | TRBV6-5 | CASSYGQELGYTF | TGTGCCAGCAGTTACGGACAGGAGCTGGGCTACACCTTC
TRBJ1-2 | TRBD1 | - | TRBV5-4 | CASSLMAGGTGYTF | TGTGCCAGCAGCTTGATGGCAGGGGGCACGGGCTACACCTTC
TRBJ2-7 | TRBD2 | - | TRBV6-1 | CASSEARGSYEQYF | TGTGCCAGCAGTGAAGCGCGGGGGAGCTACGAGCAGTACTTC
TRBJ2-7 | TRBD1 | - | TRBV27 | CASSLGQENEQYF | TGTGCCAGCAGTCTGGGACAGGAAAACGAGCAGTACTTC
TRBJ1-2 | - | few | TRBV10-3 | CAISESGIYGYTF | TGTGCCATCAGTGAATCGGGGATCTATGGCTACACCTTC